The rows below give T cell receptor beta chains drawn from one sample of a study of response to subunit inactivated influenza vaccine. TCRdb called the RT-PCR reads again in MiXCR, with one record for every CDR3 protein. Here the sample spans roughly 500,000 distinct CDR3 sequences, about 25% being singletons. The starting material was CD4+ T cells sorted from PBMCs, obtained more than 4 days after vaccination. These TCRs come from a man between 45 and 60 years old who received an inactivated influenza vaccine. CDR3s include the opening cysteine and the closing phenylalanine or tryptophan. A D gene is named only where the DNA matches it firmly. The listing skips clone size in some rows; elsewhere it reads once, few, many or a size class.

D: TRBD2; V: TRBV24-1; J: TRBJ2-1; size: NA; DNA: TGTGCCACCAGTGATTCGCCCGGGACTAGCGGAACCTACAATGAGCAGTTCTTC; CDR3: CATSDSPGTSGTYNEQFF
D: NA; V: TRBV10-3; J: TRBJ2-7; size: few; DNA: TGTGCCATCAGGTACGGGTCCGACTCCTACGAGCAGTACTTC; CDR3: CAIRYGSDSYEQYF
D: TRBD2; V: TRBV27; J: TRBJ2-5; size: NA; DNA: TGTGCCAGCAATCCTGGATGGCGGGGGGGAGAAGAGACCCAGTACTTC; CDR3: CASNPGWRGGEETQYF
D: TRBD2; V: TRBV30; J: TRBJ2-3; size: many; DNA: TGTGCCTACCGGGGACTAGTGGGAGATACGCAGTATTTT; CDR3: CAYRGLVGDTQYF
D: TRBD1; V: TRBV5-6; J: TRBJ2-2; size: NA; DNA: TGTGCCAGCAGCCGTTACCTCGGACAGGGTTCCACCGGGGAGCTGTTTTTT; CDR3: CASSRYLGQGSTGELFF
D: NA; V: TRBV5-1; J: TRBJ2-3; size: few; DNA: TGCGCCAGCAGCTCGGACCGAGGGGGAGCTACGCAGTATTTT; CDR3: CASSSDRGGATQYF
D: NA; V: TRBV5-1; J: TRBJ2-5; size: NA; DNA: TGCGCCAGCAGCTTAAGGGACAAAGGGACCCAGTACTTC; CDR3: CASSLRDKGTQYF
D: TRBD2; V: TRBV7-3; J: TRBJ2-3; size: NA; DNA: TGTGCCAGCAGCTACCTAGCGGTGGGGGATACGCAGTATTTT; CDR3: CASSYLAVGDTQYF
D: NA; V: TRBV6-5; J: TRBJ2-7; size: NA; DNA: TGTGCCAGCAGTTACTCGATCAGGGACCACGAGCAGTACTTC; CDR3: CASSYSIRDHEQYF
D: TRBD1; V: TRBV20-1; J: TRBJ2-7; size: few; DNA: TGCAGTGCTAGGAATCGACAGGGATACTCCTACGAGCAGTACTTC; CDR3: CSARNRQGYSYEQYF
D: NA; V: TRBV12-3/TRBV12-4; J: TRBJ2-7; size: NA; DNA: TGTGCCAGCACACCCTGGGCGAAAACCCCCCTACGGCAGTACTTC; CDR3: CASTPWAKTPLRQYF
D: NA; V: TRBV4-2; J: TRBJ2-1; size: NA; DNA: TGTGCCAGCAGCCCAATCCCAGGCAGGACTGGCCACAATGAGCAGTTCTTC; CDR3: CASSPIPGRTGHNEQFF
D: NA; V: TRBV20-1; J: TRBJ1-4; size: few; DNA: TGCAGTGCTAGAGATCCCCAAGTAGTTGCAACTAATGAAAAACTGTTTTTT; CDR3: CSARDPQVVATNEKLFF
D: TRBD1; V: TRBV5-1; J: TRBJ2-3; size: few; DNA: TGCGCCAGCAGCCGGGACAGAAGTCCAGATACGCAGTATTTT; CDR3: CASSRDRSPDTQYF
D: TRBD1; V: TRBV30; J: TRBJ1-6; size: few; DNA: TGTGCCTGGAGGGGACAGGGGAATTCACCCCTCCACTTT; CDR3: CAWRGQGNSPLHF
D: TRBD2; V: TRBV20-1; J: TRBJ2-1; size: NA; DNA: TGCAGTGCTATTGCGGGGGGCGCCTCCTACAATGAGCAGTTCTTC; CDR3: CSAIAGGASYNEQFF
D: NA; V: TRBV10-3; J: TRBJ2-2; size: NA; DNA: TGTGCCATCAGTGAGGGTTGGGGACTTGAGCTGTTTTTT; CDR3: CAISEGWGLELFF
D: TRBD1; V: TRBV12-3/TRBV12-4; J: TRBJ2-7; size: NA; DNA: TGTGCCAGCAGAACGTACAGGGGGACCCCCCCGTACGAGCAGTACTTC; CDR3: CASRTYRGTPPYEQYF
D: TRBD2; V: TRBV27; J: TRBJ2-2; size: few; DNA: TGTGCCAGCAGTTTACGCCCGCGTGGACTAGCGCACGCGAACACCGGGGAGCTGTTTTTT; CDR3: CASSLRPRGLAHANTGELFF
D: NA; V: TRBV7-2; J: TRBJ1-4; size: NA; DNA: TGTGCCAGCAGCTCCCAATCGGGGACCAATGAAAAACTGTTTTTT; CDR3: CASSSQSGTNEKLFF
D: NA; V: TRBV12-3/TRBV12-4; J: TRBJ2-3; size: NA; DNA: TGTGCCAGCAGTTGGGACAACACAGATACGCAGTATTTT; CDR3: CASSWDNTDTQYF
D: TRBD1; V: TRBV29-1; J: TRBJ1-1; size: NA; DNA: TGCAGCGTTGAGACAGGGGGCTGGGGAGCTTTCTTT; CDR3: CSVETGGWGAFF
D: NA; V: TRBV12-3/TRBV12-4; J: TRBJ2-1; size: many; DNA: TGTGCCAGCAGCCCCTCGGGGGCGCGCAATGAGCAGTTCTTC; CDR3: CASSPSGARNEQFF
D: NA; V: TRBV5-1; J: TRBJ1-4; size: NA; DNA: TGCGCCAGCAGCTTGGAGCAGGGTGAAAAACTGTTTTTT; CDR3: CASSLEQGEKLFF
D: NA; V: TRBV30; J: TRBJ2-2; size: NA; DNA: TGTGCCTGGGGGACTCTGAACACCGGGGAGCTGTTTTTT; CDR3: CAWGTLNTGELFF
D: NA; V: TRBV29-1; J: TRBJ2-1; size: many; DNA: TGCAGCGTTGATTGGGGGGGCTATGAGCAGTTCTTC; CDR3: CSVDWGGYEQFF
D: TRBD2; V: TRBV15; J: TRBJ2-1; size: NA; DNA: TGTGCCACCAGCAGAGATCGTCCAGCGGGGGGGCTAAGTCAGTTCTTC; CDR3: CATSRDRPAGGLSQFF
D: TRBD2; V: TRBV5-1; J: TRBJ2-5; size: NA; DNA: TGCGCCAGCAGCTTGAGCTTAGCGGGGGCAGAGACCCAGTACTTC; CDR3: CASSLSLAGAETQYF
D: NA; V: TRBV5-1; J: TRBJ2-7; size: NA; DNA: TGCGCCAGCAGCTTGGAAGGCGTGGGGACCTACGAGCAGTACTTC; CDR3: CASSLEGVGTYEQYF
D: NA; V: TRBV6-2/TRBV6-3; J: TRBJ2-7; size: few; DNA: TGTGCCAGCAGTTACTTCCAGCGGGCGTCCTACGAGCAGTACTTC; CDR3: CASSYFQRASYEQYF
D: NA; V: TRBV5-1; J: TRBJ2-1; size: NA; DNA: TGCGCCAGCAGCTTGGCAGGACTACCTGCGGAGCAGTTCTTC; CDR3: CASSLAGLPAEQFF
D: NA; V: TRBV10-3; J: TRBJ2-7; size: NA; DNA: TGTGCCATCAGTGAGGGCAACATCGAGCAGTACTTC; CDR3: CAISEGNIEQYF
D: TRBD1; V: TRBV24-1; J: TRBJ2-5; size: few; DNA: TGTGCCACCAGTGATGGATCAGGGGGCCGGGGGACGAAGACCCAGTACTTC; CDR3: CATSDGSGGRGTKTQYF
D: NA; V: TRBV20-1; J: TRBJ1-2; size: many; DNA: TGCAGTGCTAGGGATGTCCAGGGCTACACCTTC; CDR3: CSARDVQGYTF
D: NA; V: TRBV18; J: TRBJ2-7; size: NA; DNA: TGTGCCAGCTCACCCCGTTCGGCGGACTCCTACGAGCAGTACTTC; CDR3: CASSPRSADSYEQYF
D: NA; V: TRBV7-3; J: TRBJ2-1; size: NA; DNA: TGTGCCAGCAGCTTAGCCGGAGCGGGTCAGTACAATGAGCAGTTCTTC; CDR3: CASSLAGAGQYNEQFF
D: NA; V: TRBV4-3; J: TRBJ2-2; size: NA; DNA: TGCGCCAGCAGCCAAGAACAGGCAGGCGCCGGGGAGCTGTTTTTT; CDR3: CASSQEQAGAGELFF
D: NA; V: TRBV20-1; J: TRBJ1-2; size: NA; DNA: TGCAGTGCTAGGAGTGACCTTACCCTGGGGTATGGCTACACCTTC; CDR3: CSARSDLTLGYGYTF
D: NA; V: TRBV5-1; J: TRBJ2-2; size: NA; DNA: TGCGCCAGCAGCTTCCAGGGTTCGGACACCGGGGAGCTGTTTTTT; CDR3: CASSFQGSDTGELFF
D: NA; V: TRBV5-1; J: TRBJ2-5; size: few; DNA: TGCGCCAGCAGCTTCCATCCCGGGACCACCCCAGGAGAGACCCAGTACTTC; CDR3: CASSFHPGTTPGETQYF
D: NA; V: TRBV15; J: TRBJ2-3; size: NA; DNA: TGTGCCACCAGCAGAGATGCGGCTCAGGGCCTAGATACGCAGTATTTT; CDR3: CATSRDAAQGLDTQYF
D: NA; V: TRBV12-3/TRBV12-4; J: TRBJ1-2; size: NA; DNA: TGTGCCAGCAGTTTGATGCGGGGCGCGGGCGGCTACACCTTC; CDR3: CASSLMRGAGGYTF
D: NA; V: TRBV7-9; J: TRBJ1-5; size: many; DNA: TGTGCCAGCAGCTGGGACGGCAATCAGCCCCAGCATTTT; CDR3: CASSWDGNQPQHF
D: TRBD2; V: TRBV20-1; J: TRBJ2-1; size: NA; DNA: TGCAGTGCTAGAAGACTAGCGGCCTACAATGAGCAGTTCTTC; CDR3: CSARRLAAYNEQFF
D: NA; V: TRBV7-2; J: TRBJ2-7; size: NA; DNA: TGTGCCAGCAGCTTAGGTCGCGGGATCTCCTACGAGCAGTACTTC; CDR3: CASSLGRGISYEQYF
D: TRBD1; V: TRBV7-9; J: TRBJ2-5; size: NA; DNA: TGTGCCAGCAGACACAGGGGGCATCGGCAAGAGACCCAGTACTTC; CDR3: CASRHRGHRQETQYF
D: TRBD1; V: TRBV7-2; J: TRBJ2-1; size: NA; DNA: TGTGCCAGCAGCCCGGACAGGGAGCAGTTCTTC; CDR3: CASSPDREQFF
D: NA; V: TRBV6-1; J: TRBJ2-1; size: NA; DNA: TGTGCCAGCAGTGAAGCGGGGGTTGGATCCTACAATGAGCAGTTCTTC; CDR3: CASSEAGVGSYNEQFF
D: TRBD1; V: TRBV6-2/TRBV6-3; J: TRBJ1-6; size: few; DNA: TGTGCCAGCAGCAAGGTACAGGGGGCGAGAAATTCACCCCTCCACTTT; CDR3: CASSKVQGARNSPLHF
D: NA; V: TRBV14; J: TRBJ1-4; size: few; DNA: TGTGCCAGCAGCCAAGATAGCACAGTTGAAAAACTGTTTTTT; CDR3: CASSQDSTVEKLFF
D: TRBD1; V: TRBV20-1; J: TRBJ1-4; size: NA; DNA: TGCAGTGCCCAACGACAGGGTTCAACTAATGAAAAACTGTTTTTT; CDR3: CSAQRQGSTNEKLFF
D: NA; V: TRBV15; J: TRBJ2-2; size: many; DNA: TGTGCCACCAGCAGAAAAGGGCAGGGGCTAAACACCGGGGAGCTGTTTTTT; CDR3: CATSRKGQGLNTGELFF
D: TRBD2; V: TRBV18; J: TRBJ2-7; size: NA; DNA: TGTGCCAGCTCACCACCGGGGAGGGATGAGCAGTACTTC; CDR3: CASSPPGRDEQYF
D: NA; V: TRBV12-3/TRBV12-4; J: TRBJ1-2; size: NA; DNA: TGTGCCAGCAGGTGGACTGGTGGCTACACCTTC; CDR3: CASRWTGGYTF